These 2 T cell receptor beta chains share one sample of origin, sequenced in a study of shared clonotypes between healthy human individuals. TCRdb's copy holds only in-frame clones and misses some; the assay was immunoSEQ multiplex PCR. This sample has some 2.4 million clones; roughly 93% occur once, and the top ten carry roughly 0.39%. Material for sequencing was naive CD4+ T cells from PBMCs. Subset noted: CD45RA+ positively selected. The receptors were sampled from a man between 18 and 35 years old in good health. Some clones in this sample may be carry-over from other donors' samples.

The CDR3 is CASSVRDSNTGELFF. As DNA, the CDR3 is TGTGCCAGCAGTGTGAGGGACAGTAACACCGGGGAGCTGTTTTTT. The chain links TRBV6-1 to TRBJ2-2; 7 bases align to TRBD1. V trimming: 4 bases; J trimming: 2 bases; junction bases outside the gene matches: 4. Germline CDR1 MNHNS, CDR2 SASEGT. This CDR3 spans 15 amino acids.

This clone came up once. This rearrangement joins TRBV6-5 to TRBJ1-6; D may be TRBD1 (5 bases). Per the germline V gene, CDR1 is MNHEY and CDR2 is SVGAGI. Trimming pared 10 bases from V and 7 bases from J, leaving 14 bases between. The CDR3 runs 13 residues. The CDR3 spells CATGAGRNSPLHF. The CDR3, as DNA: TGTGCCACTGGGGCAGGGCGGAATTCACCCCTCCACTTT.